This T cell receptor beta chain was sequenced in a study of yellow fever vaccine responses in identical twins. Concerning this clonotype itself: Its specificity is unknown.

MiXCR was run by TCRdb on the RT-PCR reads, yielding one entry per CDR3 protein. The sample has approximately 15,000 distinct CDR3 sequences, around 84% seen once. Points from the study as a whole: Twins' vaccine T cell responses reportedly seemed partly convergent and partly personalized.

Germline CDR1 is SGHAT and CDR2 is FQNNGV. The CDR3 is 16 residues long. V lost 5 bases, J lost 6 bases, and 19 bases lay in between. This chain uses TRBV11-2 with TRBJ2-2, with no clear D. The material sequenced was T cells from blood (PBMCs), unsorted or a sorted subset (not recorded which), taken before or after yellow fever vaccination (not recorded which). This receptor was identified in a woman younger than 30 who received the yellow fever vaccine. The CDR3 region is CASSPKAKLVAGELFF. CDR3 coding DNA: TGTGCCAGCAGCCCAAAGGCCAAATTGGTAGCCGGGGAGCTGTTTTTT.